The following is a T cell receptor (beta chain) sequence with its context. This sample was taken from a study of blood T cell repertoires in COVID-19. The overall study: Donors in the United States, Italy and Spain gave samples during acute or convalescent COVID-19.

Produced via immunoSEQ multiplex PCR; TCRdb's table is partial and in-frame only. This sample carries roughly 70,000 clones, over 75% of them seen once, and the ten largest clones take over 25%. V dropped 0 bases and J dropped 8; count of bases not matched to a gene: 4. The CDR3 runs to 14 residues. Germline V gene data show CDR1 as LNHNV and CDR2 as YYDKDF (reference sequence). The sample consisted of peripheral blood. This sequence was found in a woman of 80 years or more with active or convalescent COVID-19. The chain uses TRBV15 and TRBJ1-2; 9 positions agree with TRBD1. The CDR3 loop reads CATSRDRTGDGYTF. CDR3 DNA sequence: TGTGCCACCAGCAGAGATCGGACAGGGGACGGCTACACCTTC.